This entry lists 8 T cell receptor beta chains sequenced from one sample in a study of blood T cell repertoires in COVID-19. Some clones are missing from TCRdb's copy, which holds only in-frame ones; the method was immunoSEQ multiplex PCR. The sample carries about 300,000 clones, 65% to 90% recorded once. The sample taken for sequencing was PBMCs or T cells enriched from blood (not recorded which). The receptor set was obtained from a man aged 30 to 39 who had recovered from COVID-19.

V and J are TRBV18 and TRBJ1-1, with TRBD1 as a possible D gene (5 bases). Germline lookup yields CDR1 KGHSH and CDR2 LQKENI. This CDR3 contains 12 residues. The ends were cut back, 2 bases at V and 7 bases at J, with 8 bases in the middle. The CDR3 nucleotides read TGTGCCAGCTCACCAGGCAGGGTTGAAGCTTTCTTT. The encoded protein is CASSPGRVEAFF.

The gene calls are TRBV5-1 and TRBJ1-4; TRBD1 matches at 7 bases. CDR3 length: 16 amino acids. J was trimmed by 5 bases and V by 0 bases; bases with no gene match: 7. Germline assignment: CDR1 SGHRS and CDR2 YFSETQ. CDR3 DNA: TGCGCCAGCAGCTTGGAACCGGGACAGAGAAATGAAAAACTGTTTTTT. Its protein product is CASSLEPGQRNEKLFF.

V gene TRBV5-1 combines with J gene TRBJ1-2; D remains ambiguous. V was clipped by 0 bases and J by 3 bases, with 21 bases between them. Germline CDR1 and CDR2: SGHRS and YFSETQ. The CDR3 runs 18 residues. CDR3 region: CASSLGMREAPADYGYTF. CDR3 coding DNA: TGCGCCAGCAGCTTGGGAATGCGGGAGGCACCCGCGGACTATGGCTACACCTTC.

The V call is TRBV19, the J call TRBJ1-6; weak D call: TRBD1 (5 bases). Germline CDR1 reads LNHDA; CDR2 reads SQIVND (reference sequence). Between the trimmed V and J ends, which lost 6 bases and 9 bases, there was a span of 12 bases. CDR3 length: 13 amino acids. The CDR3 bases are TGTGCCAGTAGACAGGCTGAAGGTTCACCCCTCCACTTT. It yields the protein CASRQAEGSPLHF.

The chain couples TRBV6-1 to TRBJ2-5; possible D gene TRBD2, 6 bases. The length of the CDR3 is 14 residues. Trimming removed 3 bases from V and 4 bases from J, with 12 bases in between. Germline CDR1 MNHNS, CDR2 SASEGT. CDR3 loop: CASSEIGRRETQYF. The CDR3, as DNA: TGTGCCAGCAGTGAGATTGGGAGGAGAGAGACCCAGTACTTC.

V and J are TRBV3-1 (or the pseudogene TRBV3-2) and TRBJ1-2; D gene unclear. The ends were cut back, 3 bases at V and 8 bases at J, with 19 bases in the middle. From germline, CDR1 is LGHDT and CDR2 YNNKEL (reference sequence). There are 15 residues in the CDR3. CDR3 region: CASSHGSGSGGGYTF. The CDR3 DNA reads as TGTGCCAGCAGCCATGGGTCTGGGTCCGGCGGAGGCTACACCTTC.

This clone has a single count. The genes are TRBV11-2 and TRBJ1-2; D is perhaps TRBD1 (6 bases). From germline, CDR1 is SGHAT and CDR2 FQNNGV. V lost 5 bases, J lost 2 bases, and 9 bases lay in between. CDR3 length: 13 residues. In nucleotides, the CDR3 is TGTGCCAGCAGCCAGGACAGAAACTATGGCTACACCTTC. Translated: CASSQDRNYGYTF.

This chain uses TRBV19 with TRBJ2-7, with TRBD1 matching 8 bases. V shed 6 bases, J shed 0 bases, and the junction held 4 bases outside the gene matches. The CDR3 is 14 residues long. Germline V gene lookup returns CDR1 LNHDA and CDR2 SQIVND (reference sequence). The CDR3 region has the DNA TGTGCCAGTAGCCGGACAGGGAGCTCCTACGAGCAGTACTTC. This gives the protein CASSRTGSSYEQYF. Combining the CDR3 with reference TRBV19 and TRBJ2-7 gives the whole variable domain DGGITQSPKYLFRKEGQNVTLSCEQNLNHDAMYWYRQDPGQGLRLIYYSQIVNDFQKGDIAEGYSVSREKKESFPLTVTSAQKNPTAFYLCASSRTGSSYEQYFGPGTRLTVT.